This note documents a single T cell receptor (beta chain) sequence. Its antigen has not been determined. No base-level quality is on record; no much larger clone is a single base apart. Receptor amplification or capture employed the immunoSEQ multiplex PCR assay. TCRdb re-hosts the immuneACCESS table, in-frame sequences only. Its copies lack some clones; in the studies checked, an unresolved V gene accounts for under half of them, and the cause for the rest is not known. The sample table contains more than 300,000 clones; only one count was recorded for approximately 95% of them. Together, the top ten hold approximately 0.02% of the sample. CDR1 is given as MDHEN and CDR2 as SYDVKM, both from the germline V gene. After removal of 7 bases from V and 3 bases from J, the junction retains 9 bases not matched to a gene. The CDR3, from cysteine to phenylalanine, totals 15 residues. Left in the record is the CDR3 DNA by itself, 45 bases read in frame from the first base.

The sample originates from a study of shared T cell receptors in the human thymus (dated by TCRdb to the early 2020s). Regarding the complete study: The study investigated the way shared, self-reactive T-cell receptor alpha chains are produced in the human thymus.

This clonotype originated in a human donor. The chain uses TRBV28 and TRBJ1-1; 9 central nucleotides agree with TRBD1. Sequenced: thymocytes. The bases are TGTGCCAGCATCCCGGGACAGGGAGAGGACACTGAAGCTTTCTTT. Its protein product is CASIPGQGEDTEAFF.